Below, 8 T cell receptor beta chains from the same sample are listed, as sequenced in a study of OX40 agonist ivuxolimab in advanced cancers. The repertoire was sequenced with immunoSEQ multiplex PCR; TCRdb's copy has only in-frame clones and lacks some. Among roughly 100,000 clones listed, roughly 88% were seen once. The specimen comprised CD4+ or CD8+ T cells sorted from blood, sampled in a trial of the OX40 agonist ivuxolimab. The receptors originated from an adult with an advanced solid tumor such as melanoma, head and neck, liver or kidney cancer.

This chain joins TRBV14 and TRBJ2-1; 9 bases fit TRBD2. Germline CDR1 and CDR2: SGHDN and FVKESK. The CDR3 totals 15 residues. Germline trimming cut 0 bases from V and 5 bases from J; bases unmatched to any gene: 2. The CDR3 DNA reads TGTGCCAGCAGCCAAGAAGGGACTAGCAACAATGAGCAGTTCTTC. Translation gives CASSQEGTSNNEQFF.

The chain carries TRBV9 and TRBJ2-2; unclear D gene. V lost 5 bases and J lost 4, with 9 bases in between. CDR3 length: 13 amino acids. Germline V gene lookup returns CDR1 SGDLS and CDR2 YYNGEE. CDR3 bases: TGTGCCAGCAGTGAGATATTCACCGGGGAGCTGTTTTTT. Protein sequence: CASSEIFTGELFF.

The chain employs TRBV30 and TRBJ1-5, with 7 positions matching TRBD1. From germline, CDR1 is GTSNPN and CDR2 SVGIG (reference sequence). J gave up 0 bases and V 3 bases, and 14 bases lay outside the gene matches. CDR3 length equals 18 residues. This chain's CDR3 is CAWSKAGQRPHSNQPQHF. The CDR3 DNA follows: TGTGCCTGGAGCAAAGCGGGACAGAGACCACATAGCAATCAGCCCCAGCATTTT.

The genes are TRBV6-5 and TRBJ1-4; D ambiguous. The CDR3 loop spans 14 amino acids. The ends were cut back, 4 bases at V and 2 bases at J, with 8 bases in the middle. Germline CDR1 reads MNHEY; CDR2 reads SVGAGI. The CDR3 spells CASSSGRTNEKLFF. CDR3 coding DNA: TGTGCCAGCAGTTCGGGTAGGACTAATGAAAAACTGTTTTTT.

CDR3 residues: CASSLTDTQYF. CDR3 coding DNA: TGTGCCAGCAGCTTGACGGATACGCAGTATTTT. The rearrangement uses TRBV5-4 and TRBJ2-3, with D unclear. In germline, CDR1 is SGHNT, CDR2 YYREEE (reference sequence). The CDR3 length is 11 residues. V lost 1 base and J 6 bases, leaving 3 bases between the germline ends.

At least ten counts were recorded for this clone. CDR3 sequence: CASSLSPVEGAGELFF. CDR3 DNA sequence: TGTGCCAGCAGTTTATCCCCTGTGGAGGGTGCCGGGGAGCTGTTTTTT. The V gene is TRBV27, the J gene TRBJ2-2; tentatively, D is TRBD2 (6 bases). The germline V gene encodes CDR1 MNHEY and CDR2 SMNVEV (reference sequence). Trimming took off 0 bases at V and 6 bases at J, with 14 bases between the two ends. The CDR3 length is 16 residues.

The rearrangement uses TRBV19 and TRBJ2-5; D gene ambiguous. Deletions cut 4 bases from V and 5 bases from J, with 11 bases between. The CDR3 consists of 13 residues. Looked up from germline, CDR1 is LNHDA and CDR2 is SQIVND (reference sequence). The CDR3 protein is CASSKNARETQYF. The DNA of the CDR3 is TGTGCCAGTAGTAAGAACGCTCGGGAGACCCAGTACTTC.

The J gene is TRBJ2-7, the V gene TRBV5-4; a possible D gene is TRBD2 (5 bases). The length of the CDR3 is 15 residues. The germline V gene has CDR1 SGHNT and CDR2 YYREEE (reference sequence). Trimming left V 0 bases short and J 2 bases short, with 12 bases between. The CDR3 nucleotides are TGTGCCAGCAGCTTGGGGATGGGAGACCCCTACGAGCAGTACTTC. It encodes CASSLGMGDPYEQYF.